This entry lists 21 T cell receptor beta chains sequenced from one sample in a study of cytotoxic CD8 clonotypes in ibrutinib-treated CLL. Assay used: immunoSEQ multiplex PCR; TCRdb lists only in-frame clones, some missing. This repertoire shows some 35,000 clones, approximately 70% found once; its top ten account for about 27%. This material consisted of PBMCs, taken before ibrutinib treatment. All receptors come from a human donor with chronic lymphocytic leukemia.

This clone was observed a single time. V usage is TRBV4-2 and J usage is TRBJ2-1; TRBD2 matches at 8 bases. With 4 bases clipped from V and 0 bases from J, the junction kept 8 bases outside the gene matches. The CDR3 consists of 17 residues. CDR1 is LGHNA and CDR2 is YNFKEQ in the germline V gene. The DNA of the CDR3 is TGTGCCAGCAGCCGCGGACTAGCTCTGAGCTCCTACAATGAGCAGTTCTTC. This gives the protein CASSRGLALSSYNEQFF.

The chain recombines TRBV27 with TRBJ2-7, with TRBD2 matching over 7 bases. The V gene's germline CDR1 is MNHEY and CDR2 SMNVEV (reference sequence). This CDR3 region has 16 residues. J was trimmed by 2 bases and V by 3 bases; bases with no gene match: 10. The CDR3 DNA reads TGTGCCAGCAGTTTTTTATTTCGGGAGGCCGCCTACGAGCAGTACTTC. Encoded protein: CASSFLFREAAYEQYF.

The chain carries TRBV7-2 and TRBJ2-1, with 8 bases fitting TRBD2. Germline trimming cut 5 bases from V and 7 bases from J; bases unmatched to any gene: 7. This CDR3 contains 14 residues. The germline V gene has CDR1 SGHTA and CDR2 FQGNSA. The CDR3, as DNA: TGTGCCAGCAGCCCCGGGGGGGCGCGTAATGAGCAGTTCTTC. Translation: CASSPGGARNEQFF.

A few counts support this clone. The chain uses TRBV7-2 and TRBJ2-5; D call uncertain. The V gene lost 4 bases and the J gene lost 5 bases, with 5 bases spanning the gap. The CDR3 contains 11 residues. Germline V gives CDR1 SGHTA, CDR2 FQGNSA. Here the CDR3 DNA reads TGTGCCAGCAGCTCAACGGAGACCCAGTACTTC. Translation gives CASSSTETQYF.

The gene calls are TRBV7-2 and TRBJ1-5; 8 bases match TRBD1. Looked up from germline, CDR1 is SGHTA and CDR2 is FQGNSA. This CDR3 is 14 amino acids long. Trimming removed 4 bases from V and 11 bases from J; junction bases left unmatched: 10. The CDR3 bases are TGTGCCAGCAGCTCAACGGGACAGGTTTGGACCCAGCATTTT. Protein sequence: CASSSTGQVWTQHF.

The CDR3 here is CASSMATGGYYEQYF. In DNA form, the CDR3 reads TGCGCCAGCAGCATGGCTACAGGTGGATACTACGAGCAGTACTTC. The genes are TRBV5-1 and TRBJ2-7, with D perhaps TRBD1 (5 bases). CDR1 and CDR2 from the germline V gene are SGHRS and YFSETQ. The germline V and J ends were trimmed by 4 bases and 3 bases, with 17 bases remaining between them. The CDR3 has 15 amino acids.

V usage is TRBV7-2 and J usage is TRBJ2-5; D is perhaps TRBD2 (6 bases). V shed 1 base and J shed 1 base, with 7 bases lying between them. This CDR3 spans 14 amino acids. The V gene's germline CDR1 is SGHTA and CDR2 FQGNSA. This chain's CDR3 is CASSLELAQETQYF. DNA of the CDR3: TGTGCCAGCAGCTTAGAACTAGCCCAAGAGACCCAGTACTTC.

The rearrangement joins TRBV6-5 to TRBJ2-3; 8 positions match TRBD2. The ends lost 3 bases at V and 1 base at J; junction bases unmatched: 6. Per the germline V gene, CDR1 is MNHEY and CDR2 is SVGAGI. This CDR3 comprises 16 residues. CDR3 residues: CASSYQAGEGTDTQYF. In DNA form, the CDR3 reads TGTGCCAGCAGTTATCAAGCGGGGGAGGGCACAGATACGCAGTATTTT.

This clone was observed many times. The V and J genes are TRBV7-2 and TRBJ2-7; unclear D gene. The V gene's germline CDR1 is SGHTA and CDR2 FQGNSA. The CDR3 loop spans 12 amino acids. V lost 1 base and J 6 bases, leaving 7 bases between the germline ends. CDR3 residues: CASSLVFFEQYF. For the CDR3, the DNA is TGTGCCAGCAGCTTAGTTTTCTTCGAGCAGTACTTC. The entire variable domain, with the rest obtained from reference TRBV7-2 and TRBJ2-7, is as follows: GAGVSQSPSNKVTEKGKDVELRCDPISGHTALYWYRQSLGQGLEFLIYFQGNSAPDKSGLPSDRFSAERTGGSVSTLTIQRTQQEDSAVYLCASSLVFFEQYFGPGTRLTVT.

The rearrangement joins TRBV5-1 to TRBJ1-6; 8 positions agree with TRBD1. Germline CDR1 and CDR2: SGHRS and YFSETQ. V was clipped by 4 bases and J by 8 bases; unmatched bases: 5. The CDR3 extends over 14 amino acids. CDR3 sequence (DNA): TGCGCCAGCAGCACCGGACAGGGTCATTCACCCCTCCACTTT. This gives the protein CASSTGQGHSPLHF.

This clone was observed a few times. The chain carries TRBV6-1 and TRBJ1-1, with D maybe TRBD1 (6 bases). Trimming pared 7 bases from V and 6 bases from J, leaving 18 bases between. Per the germline V gene, CDR1 is MNHNS and CDR2 is SASEGT. The CDR3 consists of 14 residues. CDR3 DNA sequence: TGTGCCAGCAATCCGACAGGTACCGGGGCTGAAGCTTTCTTT. Translating gives CASNPTGTGAEAFF.

The chain carries TRBV5-3 and TRBJ2-7; no clear D. TRBV5-3 has ORF status, its function being uncertain. This CDR3 spans 14 amino acids. V gave up 6 bases and J gave up 2 bases, with 15 bases separating them. The CDR3 loop is CARTLSGGPYEQYF. The CDR3 bases are TGTGCCAGAACCTTATCGGGCGGCCCCTACGAGCAGTACTTC.

The CDR3 loop is CASSPPGTANYGYTF. The CDR3 region has the DNA TGTGCCAGCAGTCCGCCCGGGACAGCTAACTATGGCTACACCTTC. The genes are TRBV28 and TRBJ1-2, with 7 bases matching TRBD1. The germline CDR1 and CDR2 sequences are MDHEN and SYDVKM. V dropped 5 bases and J dropped 0; count of bases not matched to a gene: 6. CDR3 length: 15 amino acids.

The rearrangement links TRBV6-5 to TRBJ1-1; no definite D call. The CDR3 contains 16 residues. CDR1 is MNHEY and CDR2 is SVGAGI in the germline V gene. V was pared by 0 bases and J by 1 base, with 12 bases between. The CDR3 protein is CASSYSKTEGNTEAFF. In nucleotides, the CDR3 is TGTGCCAGCAGTTACTCGAAAACAGAAGGGAACACTGAAGCTTTCTTT.

V is TRBV28 and J is TRBJ1-1, with 9 bases aligning to TRBD1. Germline values: CDR1 MDHEN, CDR2 SYDVKM. The CDR3 sequence is 13 residues long. V shed 3 bases and J 12 bases; nucleotides not matched to a gene: 8. Written as DNA, the CDR3 is TGTGCCAGCAGTTTTCGGGACAGGGACGAAACTTTCTTT. As protein: CASSFRDRDETFF. Full variable domain (remainder filled in from reference TRBV28 and TRBJ1-1): DVKVTQSSRYLVKRTGEKVFLECVQDMDHENMFWYRQDPGLGLRLIYFSYDVKMKEKGDIPEGYSVSREKKERFSLILESASTNQTSMYLCASSFRDRDETFFGQGTRLTVV.

The chain joins TRBV5-1 to TRBJ2-3; D is undetermined. Germline V gives CDR1 SGHRS, CDR2 YFSETQ. This CDR3 contains 13 residues. Deletions cut 0 bases from V and 1 base from J, with 3 bases between. The CDR3 DNA reads as TGCGCCAGCAGCTTGGGAGGCACAGATACGCAGTATTTT. Translating it yields CASSLGGTDTQYF.

This rearrangement joins TRBV7-7 to TRBJ2-3; 13 bases line up with TRBD2. The CDR3 totals 15 residues. V trimming: 4 bases; J trimming: 5 bases; junction bases outside the gene matches: 3. The V gene's germline CDR1 is SSHAT and CDR2 FNYEAQ (reference sequence). The CDR3 DNA reads TGTGCCAGCAGCTCACTAGCGGGGGGGCAAGATACGCAGTATTTT. This encodes CASSSLAGGQDTQYF.

The CDR3 loop is CASSLVTSGSYEQYF. The CDR3 DNA is TGTGCCAGCAGCTTAGTGACTAGCGGGAGCTACGAGCAGTACTTC. The V and J genes are TRBV7-8 and TRBJ2-7, with TRBD2 identical over 12 bases. Germline V lookup: CDR1 SGHVS, CDR2 FQNEAQ. The V and J ends lost 1 base and 3 bases, in that order; junction bases with no gene match: 1. This CDR3 is 15 amino acids long.

CDR3 amino acids: CASSRERGSKNIQYF. The DNA of the CDR3 is TGTGCCAGCAGCAGGGAGAGGGGGTCCAAAAACATTCAGTACTTC. V usage is TRBV5-4 and J usage is TRBJ2-4; D possibly corresponds to TRBD1 (6 bases). Germline-derived CDR1 and CDR2 are SGHNT and YYREEE (reference sequence). The V gene lost 4 bases and the J gene lost 2 bases, with 13 bases spanning the gap. The CDR3 length is 15 residues.

The rearrangement links TRBV6-1 to TRBJ2-1; 11 bases match TRBD2. This CDR3 comprises 15 residues. Germline V gene lookup returns CDR1 MNHNS and CDR2 SASEGT. The V segment lost 2 bases and the J segment 8 bases; nucleotides outside the gene matches: 5. The CDR3 loop reads CASSETSGRSHEQFF. As DNA, the CDR3 is TGTGCCAGCAGTGAAACTAGCGGGAGATCCCATGAGCAGTTCTTC.

The rearrangement links TRBV4-1 to TRBJ2-7; D remains unclear. The germline gives CDR1 MGHRA, CDR2 YSYEKL. V was shortened by 1 base and J by 3 bases, with 22 bases between the two germline ends. This CDR3 is 18 amino acids long. This chain's CDR3 is CASSQGFGIGEPYYEQYF. For the CDR3, the DNA is TGCGCCAGCAGCCAAGGGTTCGGTATAGGAGAGCCTTACTACGAGCAGTACTTC.